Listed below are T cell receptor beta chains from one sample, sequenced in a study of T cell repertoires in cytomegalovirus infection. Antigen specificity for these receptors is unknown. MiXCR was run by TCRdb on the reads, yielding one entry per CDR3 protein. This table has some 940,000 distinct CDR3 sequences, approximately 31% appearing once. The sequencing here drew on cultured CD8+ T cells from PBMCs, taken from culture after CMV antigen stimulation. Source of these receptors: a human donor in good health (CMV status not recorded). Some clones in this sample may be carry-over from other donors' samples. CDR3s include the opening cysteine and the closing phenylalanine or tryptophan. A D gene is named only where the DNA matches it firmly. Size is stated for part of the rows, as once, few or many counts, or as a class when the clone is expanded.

CDR3 DNA: TGTGCCAGCAGCTTGAGGAAGGAGACGAACACTGAAGCTTTCTTT
CDR3 protein: CASSLRKETNTEAFF
V gene: TRBV5-5
J gene: TRBJ1-1
clone size: NA
D gene: NA

CDR3 DNA: TGTGCCAGCAGTGAGACAGGGCGAGGTGAAGCTTTCTTT
CDR3 protein: CASSETGRGEAFF
V gene: TRBV2
J gene: TRBJ1-1
clone size: NA
D gene: TRBD1

CDR3 DNA: TGTGCTAGTGGTTTGGTAAACATGGACGAGCAGTACTTC
CDR3 protein: CASGLVNMDEQYF
V gene: TRBV12-5
J gene: TRBJ2-7
clone size: NA
D gene: NA

CDR3 DNA: TGTGCCAGCAGCCCTAGCCGGTACAATGAGCAGTTCTTC
CDR3 protein: CASSPSRYNEQFF
V gene: TRBV27
J gene: TRBJ2-1
clone size: NA
D gene: NA

CDR3 DNA: TGTGCCAGCAGTTACTCGGACCCCAACTACGAGCAGTACTTC
CDR3 protein: CASSYSDPNYEQYF
V gene: TRBV6-6
J gene: TRBJ2-7
clone size: NA
D gene: NA

CDR3 DNA: TGCAGCCCACGAGGGGTGGGTGGCTTGAGTGAGCAGTTCTTC
CDR3 protein: CSPRGVGGLSEQFF
V gene: TRBV20-1
J gene: TRBJ2-1
clone size: NA
D gene: NA

CDR3 DNA: TGTGCCAGCAGCTTAGGGCGGACTTCACGGACAGATACGCAGTATTTT
CDR3 protein: CASSLGRTSRTDTQYF
V gene: TRBV7-2
J gene: TRBJ2-3
clone size: NA
D gene: NA

CDR3 DNA: TGCGCCAGCAGCCGCAGGGGGGCTTATAGCAATCAGCCCCAGCATTTT
CDR3 protein: CASSRRGAYSNQPQHF
V gene: TRBV23-1
J gene: TRBJ1-5
clone size: many
D gene: TRBD1

CDR3 DNA: TGCAGCGTTGACTATTTCGGAGAGCCCCTTGGAGAGGGCTACACCTTC
CDR3 protein: CSVDYFGEPLGEGYTF
V gene: TRBV29-1
J gene: TRBJ1-2
clone size: NA
D gene: NA

CDR3 DNA: TGTGCCAGCAGCTTTTATCTCGGGTCCTACGAGCAGTACTTC
CDR3 protein: CASSFYLGSYEQYF
V gene: TRBV5-5
J gene: TRBJ2-7
clone size: NA
D gene: NA

CDR3 DNA: TGTGCCAGCAGCTACCAGACAGGGGGGGAAAAACTGTTTTTT
CDR3 protein: CASSYQTGGEKLFF
V gene: TRBV7-8
J gene: TRBJ1-4
clone size: many
D gene: TRBD1

CDR3 DNA: TGTGCCAGCAGCTTAGAGGGGACAGGGGGCACAGAGACCCAGTACTTC
CDR3 protein: CASSLEGTGGTETQYF
V gene: TRBV7-8
J gene: TRBJ2-5
clone size: many
D gene: TRBD1

CDR3 DNA: TGTGCCAGCAGCCAAGAGGGTGAAGCTTTCTTT
CDR3 protein: CASSQEGEAFF
V gene: TRBV3-1
J gene: TRBJ1-1
clone size: NA
D gene: NA

CDR3 DNA: TGTGCCAGCAGCTTAGAGGACAGGGCAAGGGAGCAGTACTTC
CDR3 protein: CASSLEDRAREQYF
V gene: TRBV7-9
J gene: TRBJ2-7
clone size: many
D gene: TRBD1

CDR3 DNA: TGTGCCAGCAGTGGCGGGGGAGAGCAAGAGACCCAGTACTTC
CDR3 protein: CASSGGGEQETQYF
V gene: TRBV5-4
J gene: TRBJ2-5
clone size: few
D gene: TRBD2

CDR3 DNA: TGTGCCAGCAGCCAACGAGCGGGGCTGACCGGGGAGCTGTTTTTT
CDR3 protein: CASSQRAGLTGELFF
V gene: TRBV7-6
J gene: TRBJ2-2
clone size: few
D gene: TRBD2

CDR3 DNA: TGTGCCAGCAACATAGGGGGGGCCGGGGAGCTGTTTTTT
CDR3 protein: CASNIGGAGELFF
V gene: TRBV12-3/TRBV12-4
J gene: TRBJ2-2
clone size: few
D gene: NA

CDR3 DNA: TGTGCTAGTGGACCCTGGACAGTTGTTTTTAAGAACACCGGGGAGCTGTTTTTT
CDR3 protein: CASGPWTVVFKNTGELFF
V gene: TRBV12-5
J gene: TRBJ2-2
clone size: NA
D gene: NA

CDR3 DNA: TGTGCCATCAGTGCAGGGGGCACTGAAGCTTTCTTT
CDR3 protein: CAISAGGTEAFF
V gene: TRBV10-3
J gene: TRBJ1-1
clone size: NA
D gene: TRBD1

CDR3 DNA: TGTGCCAGCACCGGGACAGCCCTTTACAATGAGCAGTTCTTC
CDR3 protein: CASTGTALYNEQFF
V gene: TRBV5-4
J gene: TRBJ2-1
clone size: NA
D gene: TRBD1

CDR3 DNA: TGTGCCAGCAGTGGACAGGGATTGTCTGGGGCCAACGTCCTGACTTTC
CDR3 protein: CASSGQGLSGANVLTF
V gene: TRBV6-5
J gene: TRBJ2-6
clone size: few
D gene: TRBD1

CDR3 DNA: TGTGCCAGCAGTTTCCACAATCAGCCCCAGCATTTT
CDR3 protein: CASSFHNQPQHF
V gene: TRBV27
J gene: TRBJ1-5
clone size: NA
D gene: NA